The present T cell receptor (beta chain) was sequenced within a study of identifying expanded T cells in peripheral blood. General observations from the study: Technical replicates showed roughly 1.2 changed clones; two weeks roughly 16; four weeks 19.

The table lists this clone with a count of one. Its antigen is as yet unknown. Germline V gene sequence: CDR1 MNHNY, CDR2 SVGAGI (reference sequence). The trim removed 6 bases at V and 8 bases at J, leaving 12 bases unmatched. The CDR3 has 16 amino acids. Here immunoSEQ multiplex PCR was the method, and the copy in TCRdb shows in-frame clones only, minus some. The data contain 75,000 to 90,000 clones, about 87% of them seen just once; the ten biggest clones take up roughly 7%. V is TRBV6-6 and J is TRBJ2-1; 11 nucleotides align to TRBD2. Sequenced sample: blood. The receptor was derived from a person aged 18 to 75 in good health. In DNA form, the CDR3 reads TGTGCCAGCAGCCCCCTCGGGGTAGCGGGAGGGCATGAGCAGTTCTTC. It specifies CASSPLGVAGGHEQFF.